In this sample, the clone carrying this T cell receptor beta chain turned up once. The data are from a study of blood T cell repertoires in COVID-19. Study-wide background: From T cells, B-cell-depleted T cells, or PBMCs came the material, which was cDNA or gDNA.

V was trimmed by 1 base and J by 7 bases, leaving 14 bases between them. CDR3 length: 14 residues. Germline V lookup: CDR1 MGHRA, CDR2 YSYEKL. TCRdb's table, derived via immunoSEQ multiplex PCR, lists solely in-frame clones and lacks some. This sample carries approximately 270,000 clones, around 88% of them seen once, and the ten largest clones take around 0.84%. The rearrangement links TRBV4-1 to TRBJ2-7, with D possibly matching TRBD2 (5 bases). This receptor was obtained from a man aged 25-40 years with acute or convalescent COVID-19. Material: peripheral blood. The CDR3 DNA is TGCGCCAGCAGCCAAGTAGCGCCGGTTGTGGAGCAGTACTTC. This gives the protein CASSQVAPVVEQYF.